One sample yielded the 16 T cell receptor beta chains listed below, sequenced in a study of blood T cells in healthy people across ages. A second roughly 6 to 12 cycle PCR used barcoded and J-beta primers. One entry per CDR3 protein, called by TCRdb with MiXCR from the 5' RACE reads. The sample has 550,000 to 650,000 distinct CDR3 sequences, about 28% seen once. These data were also reused for a study on T cells of mothers and their children.

The sequencing sample was made of blood. The receptors here all came from a boy younger than 10 in good health.

The sample holds a few counts of this clonotype. J is TRBJ1-5 and V is TRBV20-1; D perhaps matches TRBD1 (5 bases). V shed 5 bases and J shed 0 bases, with 11 bases lying between them. Germline CDR1 and CDR2: DFQATT and SNEGSKA (reference sequence). The CDR3 has 14 residues. This CDR3 reads CSAGGWDSNQPQHF. CDR3 nucleotides: TGCAGTGCTGGGGGATGGGATAGCAATCAGCCCCAGCATTTT.

The chain links TRBV12-3 or TRBV12-4 to TRBJ1-2; D is possibly TRBD1 (6 bases). This CDR3 is built from 20 residues. V dropped 3 bases and J dropped 4 bases, with 30 bases sitting between them. In DNA, the CDR3 is TGTGCCAGCAGTTTGTTCTTGGATGGGCGGCGGGGGCCTATAGGCTATGGCTACACCTTC. It specifies CASSLFLDGRRGPIGYGYTF.

The chain uses TRBV18 and TRBJ2-2, with a possible D match to TRBD2 (6 bases). V lost 0 bases, J lost 2 bases, and 13 bases lay in between. Germline V gene sequence: CDR1 KGHSH, CDR2 LQKENI. There are 17 residues in the CDR3. This CDR3 reads CASSPPTGGGNTGELFF. DNA of the CDR3: TGTGCCAGCTCACCACCGACCGGGGGAGGTAACACCGGGGAGCTGTTTTTT. Full variable domain (remainder filled in from reference TRBV18 and TRBJ2-2): NAGVMQNPRHLVRRRGQEARLRCSPMKGHSHVYWYRQLPEEGLKFMVYLQKENIIDESGMPKERFSAEFPKEGPSILRIQQVVRGDSAAYFCASSPPTGGGNTGELFFGEGSRLTVL.

The chain employs TRBV20-1 and TRBJ2-1, with TRBD1 as a possible D gene (7 bases). The assigned J gene may be wrong: the sequence end matches TRBJ2-7 better. Germline loops: CDR1 DFQATT, CDR2 SNEGSKA (reference sequence). The CDR3 is made up of 13 amino acids. The CDR3 coding sequence is TGCAGTGCTGGACAGGAGGGGGGCTACGAGCAGTACTTC. It specifies CSAGQEGGYEQYF.

This clonotype was observed a few times. The rearrangement uses TRBV12-3 or TRBV12-4 and TRBJ2-3; tentative D call: TRBD2 (5 bases). The CDR3 extends over 16 amino acids. Trimming pared 10 bases from V and 1 base from J, leaving 21 bases between. CDR3 sequence: CATLLGSGFGTDTQYF. The CDR3 DNA is TGTGCCACCCTATTGGGCTCGGGATTCGGCACAGATACGCAGTATTTT.

The sample holds a few counts of this clonotype. An end of the junction differs from the germline gene, which may be a read error. V and J are TRBV20-1 and TRBJ2-7; 8 bases fit TRBD1. Germline V gene lookup returns CDR1 DFQATT and CDR2 SNEGSKA (reference sequence). This CDR3 spans 14 amino acids. The CDR3 DNA follows: TGCAGTGCTGGAGACAGGGGACCAACCTACGAGCAGTACTTC. As protein: CSAGDRGPTYEQYF.

A few counts support this clonotype. The V and J genes are TRBV5-6 and TRBJ2-3, with a tentative D call TRBD2 (6 bases). The germline CDR1 and CDR2 sequences are SGHDT and YYEEEE. This CDR3 has 15 amino acids. The germline V and J ends were trimmed by 4 bases and 6 bases, with 18 bases remaining between them. DNA of the CDR3: TGTGCCAGCAGCGCAACACGGATAGCGGATGATACGCAGTATTTT. Its protein is CASSATRIADDTQYF.

This clonotype was counted between two and nine times. The V gene is TRBV7-9, the J gene TRBJ1-2; possibly TRBD1 for D (5 bases). The length of the CDR3 is 16 residues. The germline V and J ends were trimmed by 1 base and 4 bases, with 16 bases remaining between them. Germline V gives CDR1 SEHNR, CDR2 FQNEAQ (reference sequence). The CDR3 nucleotides are TGTGCCAGCAGCTTAGGTTTGGGGGACTCAGCCTATGGCTACACCTTC. This gives the protein CASSLGLGDSAYGYTF.

This clonotype was recorded a few times. This rearrangement joins TRBV6-1 to TRBJ1-1; TRBD1 is a possible D gene (6 bases). The germline V and J ends were trimmed by 6 bases and 1 base, with 18 bases remaining between them. The CDR3 loop spans 16 amino acids. Germline V lookup: CDR1 MNHNS, CDR2 SASEGT. The CDR3 nucleotides read TGTGCCAGCAGCCTCTTGTCGACAGGCTCGAACACTGAAGCTTTCTTT. Its protein product is CASSLLSTGSNTEAFF.

The sample holds a few counts of this clonotype. The chain uses TRBV15 and TRBJ1-4; D possibly corresponds to TRBD1 (6 bases). This CDR3 contains 14 residues. Germline V lookup: CDR1 LNHNV, CDR2 YYDKDF (reference sequence). V dropped 5 bases and J dropped 5 bases, with 12 bases sitting between them. CDR3 residues: CATSSDRWNEKLFF. The CDR3 DNA sequence: TGTGCCACCAGCTCAGACAGGTGGAATGAAAAACTGTTTTTT.

This clonotype occurred once. Mismatch with germline at one junction end may stem from a read error. The rearrangement joins TRBV20-1 to TRBJ1-2; D remains ambiguous. The CDR3 is 12 residues long. Germline V CDR1 and CDR2: DFQATT, SNEGSKA (reference sequence). This chain's CDR3 is CSASQPVYGYPF. CDR3 coding DNA: TGCAGTGCTAGTCAACCCGTCTATGGCTACCCCTTC.

The chain combines TRBV24-1 with TRBJ2-3; TRBD1 matches at 8 bases. The CDR3 consists of 15 residues. The trim removed 2 bases at V and 5 bases at J, leaving 5 bases unmatched. Germline V gives CDR1 KGHDR, CDR2 SFDVKD. The DNA for the CDR3 is TGTGCCACCAGTGATTCCCGGGACAGGCAAGATACGCAGTATTTT. Translation: CATSDSRDRQDTQYF.

In this sample, this clonotype turned up a few times. The V call is TRBV7-2, the J call TRBJ1-2, with 8 bases lining up with TRBD1. The length of the CDR3 is 15 residues. The junction had 13 bases not matched to a gene; V was cut back by 5 bases and J by 8 bases. In germline, CDR1 is SGHTA, CDR2 FQGNSA. The CDR3 spells CASSTRPQGAGGYTF. The CDR3 coding sequence is TGTGCCAGCAGCACCCGACCCCAGGGGGCGGGGGGCTACACCTTC.

This clonotype was counted a few times. J is TRBJ2-7 and V is TRBV5-1; 10 nucleotides agree with TRBD2. Per the germline V gene, CDR1 is SGHRS and CDR2 is YFSETQ. J was trimmed by 0 bases and V by 0 bases; bases with no gene match: 9. CDR3 size: 18 residues. CDR3 nucleotides: TGCGCCAGCAGCTTGGGTCTAGCGGGGGTTCGAAGCTCCTACGAGCAGTACTTC. Translated, it gives CASSLGLAGVRSSYEQYF.

The chain is built from TRBV6-5 and TRBJ1-2; TRBD1 is a possible D gene (5 bases). The CDR3 length is 14 residues. CDR1 is MNHEY and CDR2 is SVGAGI in the germline V gene. Trimming removed 2 bases at V and 5 bases at J, with 12 bases between. In DNA, the CDR3 is TGTGCCAGCAGTTACAGGGCTAGGGGTTATGGCTACACCTTC. Translating gives CASSYRARGYGYTF.

The sample holds a few counts of this clonotype. The chain links TRBV7-9 to TRBJ2-7; D may match TRBD1 or TRBD2 (5 bases each). The length of the CDR3 is 15 residues. The germline V gene has CDR1 SEHNR and CDR2 FQNEAQ (reference sequence). Trimming took off 2 bases at V and 2 bases at J, with 13 bases between the two ends. The CDR3 DNA reads TGTGCCAGCAGCTTAAGCTATAGGGGAGCCTACGAGCAGTACTTC. Its translation: CASSLSYRGAYEQYF.